The source of this T cell receptor (beta chain) is a study of Tregs in tolerant kidney transplant recipients. Study context: FACS sorting followed a roughly 6-day coculture of CFSE-labeled recipient PBMCs with irradiated graft donor PBMCs. Findings and caveats of the study: Biological reproducibility was not directly addressed in this study. The small number of patients limits these findings pending further validation. Expanding Tregs on activated donor B cells appeared to best identify donor-specific TCRbeta clones.

Concerning this clone itself: What it binds is unknown.

CDR1 and CDR2 from the germline V gene are LNHDA and SQIVND (reference sequence). V gave up 1 base and J gave up 3 bases; unmatched junction bases: 4. This CDR3 has 15 residues. The method was immunoSEQ multiplex PCR; TCRdb's version includes in-frame clones alone and lacks a portion of them. The sample lists about 1,700 clones; about 70% were seen once. This clonotype was obtained from a human donor in good health. The sample taken for sequencing was CD8+ T cells from blood cultured with allogeneic cells. This chain joins TRBV19 and TRBJ2-7, with 9 bases identical to TRBD2. The CDR3 is CASSIGSGGFYEQYF. For the CDR3, the DNA is TGTGCCAGTAGTATAGGGAGCGGGGGGTTCTACGAGCAGTACTTC.